The 3 T cell receptor beta chains below were found in one sample sequenced in a study of cytomegalovirus exposure and HLA in healthy donors. The repertoire was sequenced with immunoSEQ multiplex PCR; TCRdb's copy has only in-frame clones and lacks some. The sample lists around 250,000 clones, around 87% occurring once. The sample taken for sequencing was PBMCs. The receptors originated from a woman younger than 30 in good health and CMV-seronegative.

J is TRBJ2-3 and V is TRBV5-6, with TRBD1 as a possible D gene (6 bases). Trimming stripped 4 bases from V and 6 bases from J, with 12 bases between. The germline V gene has CDR1 SGHDT and CDR2 YYEEEE. The CDR3 covers 13 residues. The CDR3 loop reads CASSTGQFDTQYF. Here the CDR3 DNA reads TGTGCCAGCAGCACCGGACAGTTCGATACGCAGTATTTT.

J is TRBJ1-6 and V is TRBV18, with 7 nucleotides matching TRBD1. In germline, CDR1 is KGHSH, CDR2 LQKENI. Trimming cost V 2 bases and J 3 bases; bases outside gene matches: 4. The CDR3 consists of 16 residues. CDR3 DNA sequence: TGTGCCAGCTCACCAGGGGGACAGATCTATAATTCACCCCTCCACTTT. It is translated as CASSPGGQIYNSPLHF.

This clone has only a few counts. The rearrangement joins TRBV11-2 to TRBJ1-1; unclear D gene. Germline CDR1 and CDR2: SGHAT and FQNNGV. The length of the CDR3 is 13 residues. The germline V and J ends were trimmed by 0 bases and 1 base, with 3 bases remaining between them. The CDR3 coding sequence is TGTGCCAGCAGCTTAGACCGGAACACTGAAGCTTTCTTT. Amino acids: CASSLDRNTEAFF. Filled out from reference TRBV11-2 and TRBJ1-1, the complete variable domain reads EAGVAQSPRYKIIEKRQSVAFWCNPISGHATLYWYQQILGQGPKLLIQFQNNGVVDDSQLPKDRFSAERLKGVDSTLKIQPAKLEDSAVYLCASSLDRNTEAFFGQGTRLTVV.